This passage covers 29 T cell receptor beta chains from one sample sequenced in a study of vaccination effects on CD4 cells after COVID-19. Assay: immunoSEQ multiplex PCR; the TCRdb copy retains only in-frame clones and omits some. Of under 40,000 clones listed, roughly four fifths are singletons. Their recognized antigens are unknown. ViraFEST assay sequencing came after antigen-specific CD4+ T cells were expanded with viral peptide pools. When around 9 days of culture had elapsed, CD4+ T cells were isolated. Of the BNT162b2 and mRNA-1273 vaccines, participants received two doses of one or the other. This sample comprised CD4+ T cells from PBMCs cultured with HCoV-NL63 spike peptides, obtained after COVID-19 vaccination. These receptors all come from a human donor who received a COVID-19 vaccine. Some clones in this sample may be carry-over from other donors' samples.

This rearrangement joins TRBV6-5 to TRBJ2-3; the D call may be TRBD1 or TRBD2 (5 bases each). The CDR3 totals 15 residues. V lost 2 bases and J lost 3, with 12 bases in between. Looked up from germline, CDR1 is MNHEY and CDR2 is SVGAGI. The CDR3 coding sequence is TGTGCCAGCAGTTACCGGGGCTTGGGGACAGATACGCAGTATTTT. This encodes CASSYRGLGTDTQYF.

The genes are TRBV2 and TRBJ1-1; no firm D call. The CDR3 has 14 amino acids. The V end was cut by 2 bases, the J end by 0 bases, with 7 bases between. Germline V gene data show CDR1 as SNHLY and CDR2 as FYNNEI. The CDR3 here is CASSEYSVNTEAFF. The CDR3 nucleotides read TGTGCCAGCAGTGAATACAGCGTGAACACTGAAGCTTTCTTT.

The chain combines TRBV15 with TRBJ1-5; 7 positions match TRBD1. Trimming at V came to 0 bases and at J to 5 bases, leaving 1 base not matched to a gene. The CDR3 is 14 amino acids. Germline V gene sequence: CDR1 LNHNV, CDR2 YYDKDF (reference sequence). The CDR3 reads CATSRDRGDQPQHF. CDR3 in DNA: TGTGCCACCAGCAGAGACAGGGGGGATCAGCCCCAGCATTTT.

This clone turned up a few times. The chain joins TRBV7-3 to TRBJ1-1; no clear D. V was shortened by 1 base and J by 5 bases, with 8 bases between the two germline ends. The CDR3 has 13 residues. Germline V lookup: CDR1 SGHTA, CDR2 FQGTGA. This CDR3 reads CASSLIGVTEAFF. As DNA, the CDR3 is TGTGCCAGCAGCTTAATCGGGGTGACTGAAGCTTTCTTT.

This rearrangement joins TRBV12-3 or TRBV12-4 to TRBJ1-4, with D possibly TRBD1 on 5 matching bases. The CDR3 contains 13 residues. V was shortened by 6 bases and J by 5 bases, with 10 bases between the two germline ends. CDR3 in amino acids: CASRRDGNEKLFF. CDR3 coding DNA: TGTGCCAGCAGGAGGGACGGAAATGAAAAACTGTTTTTT.

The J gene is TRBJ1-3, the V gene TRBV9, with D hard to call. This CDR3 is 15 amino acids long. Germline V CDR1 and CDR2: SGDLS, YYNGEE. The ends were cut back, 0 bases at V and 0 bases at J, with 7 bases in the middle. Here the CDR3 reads CASSVEPISGNTIYF. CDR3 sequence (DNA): TGTGCCAGCAGCGTAGAACCGATCTCTGGAAACACCATATATTTT.

The CDR3: CASSLRGITEAFF. The CDR3 nucleotides read TGTGCCAGCAGCCTAAGGGGGATCACTGAAGCTTTCTTT. V and J are TRBV14 and TRBJ1-1; D perhaps matches TRBD1 (6 bases). Germline loops: CDR1 SGHDN, CDR2 FVKESK. The CDR3 is 13 amino acids. V was shortened by 4 bases and J by 4 bases, with 10 bases between the two germline ends.

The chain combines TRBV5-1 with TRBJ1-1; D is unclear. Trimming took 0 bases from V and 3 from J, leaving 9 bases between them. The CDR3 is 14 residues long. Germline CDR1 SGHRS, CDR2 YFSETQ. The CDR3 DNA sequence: TGCGCCAGCAGCTTGGGGAACAGTTACACTGAAGCTTTCTTT. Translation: CASSLGNSYTEAFF.

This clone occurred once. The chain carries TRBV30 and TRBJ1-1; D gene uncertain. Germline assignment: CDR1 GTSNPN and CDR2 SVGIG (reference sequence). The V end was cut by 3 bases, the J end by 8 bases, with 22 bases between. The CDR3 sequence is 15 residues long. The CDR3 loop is CAWRSDQTLAPEAFF. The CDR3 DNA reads TGTGCCTGGAGAAGTGACCAGACCCTCGCCCCCGAAGCTTTCTTT.

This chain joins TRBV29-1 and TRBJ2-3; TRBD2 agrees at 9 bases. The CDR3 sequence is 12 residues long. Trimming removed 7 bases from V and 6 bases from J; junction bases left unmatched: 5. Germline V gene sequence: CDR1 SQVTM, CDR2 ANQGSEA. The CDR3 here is CSGGRDVDTQYF. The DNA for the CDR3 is TGCAGCGGCGGGAGGGACGTGGATACGCAGTATTTT.

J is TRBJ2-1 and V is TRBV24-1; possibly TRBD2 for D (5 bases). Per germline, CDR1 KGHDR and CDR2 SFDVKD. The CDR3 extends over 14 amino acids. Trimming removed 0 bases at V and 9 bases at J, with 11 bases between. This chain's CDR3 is CATSDLQYAGEQFF. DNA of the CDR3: TGTGCCACCAGTGATTTGCAATATGCGGGTGAGCAGTTCTTC.

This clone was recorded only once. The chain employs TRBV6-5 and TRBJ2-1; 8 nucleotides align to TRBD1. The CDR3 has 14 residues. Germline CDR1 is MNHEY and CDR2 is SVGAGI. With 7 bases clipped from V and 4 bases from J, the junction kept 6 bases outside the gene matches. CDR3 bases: TGTGCCAGCACTCTCGGACAGGGTTACAATGAGCAGTTCTTC. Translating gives CASTLGQGYNEQFF.

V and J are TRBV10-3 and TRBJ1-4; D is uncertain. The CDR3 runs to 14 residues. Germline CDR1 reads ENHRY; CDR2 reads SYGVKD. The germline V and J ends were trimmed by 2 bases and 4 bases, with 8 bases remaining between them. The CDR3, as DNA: TGTGCCATCAGTGAGAAAGCCCATAATGAAAAACTGTTTTTT. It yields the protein CAISEKAHNEKLFF.

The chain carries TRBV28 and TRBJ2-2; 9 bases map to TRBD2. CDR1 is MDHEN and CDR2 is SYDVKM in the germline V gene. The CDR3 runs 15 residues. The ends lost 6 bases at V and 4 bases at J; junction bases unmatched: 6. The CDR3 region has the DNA TGTGCCAGCAGGGCGGGGGGGCCGAGCACCGGGGAGCTGTTTTTT. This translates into CASRAGGPSTGELFF.

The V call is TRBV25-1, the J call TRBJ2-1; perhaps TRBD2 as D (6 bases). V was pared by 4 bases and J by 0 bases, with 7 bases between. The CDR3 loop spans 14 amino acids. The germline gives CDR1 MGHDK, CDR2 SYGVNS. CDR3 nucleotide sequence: TGTGCCAGCAGTGTAGCGGCCTCCTACAATGAGCAGTTCTTC. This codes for CASSVAASYNEQFF. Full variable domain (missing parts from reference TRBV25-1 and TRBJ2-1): EADIYQTPRYLVIGTGKKITLECSQTMGHDKMYWYQQDPGMELHLIHYSYGVNSTEKGDLSSESTVSRIRTEHFPLTLESARPSHTSQYLCASSVAASYNEQFFGPGTRLTVL.

DNA for the CDR3: TGTGCCAGCTCACGCCAGGGAAATGGGATGAACACTGAAGCTTTCTTT. It is translated as CASSRQGNGMNTEAFF. The rearrangement uses TRBV18 and TRBJ1-1; TRBD1 might be the D (5 bases). This CDR3 is built from 16 residues. Per germline, CDR1 KGHSH and CDR2 LQKENI. The V end lost 4 bases, the J end lost 0 bases, and 15 bases lay between the germline ends.

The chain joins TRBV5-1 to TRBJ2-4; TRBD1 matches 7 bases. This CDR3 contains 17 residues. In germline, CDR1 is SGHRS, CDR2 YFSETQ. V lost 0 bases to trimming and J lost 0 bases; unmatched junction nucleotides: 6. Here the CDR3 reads CASSLGQGSGAKNIQYF. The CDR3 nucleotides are TGCGCCAGCAGCTTGGGACAGGGTTCAGGAGCCAAAAACATTCAGTACTTC.

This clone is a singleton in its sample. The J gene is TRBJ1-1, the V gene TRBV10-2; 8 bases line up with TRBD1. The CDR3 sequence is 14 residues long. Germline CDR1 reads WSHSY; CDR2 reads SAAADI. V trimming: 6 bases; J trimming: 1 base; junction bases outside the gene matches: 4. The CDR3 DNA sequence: TGCGCCAGCAGAGGACAGGGATGGAACACTGAAGCTTTCTTT. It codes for CASRGQGWNTEAFF.

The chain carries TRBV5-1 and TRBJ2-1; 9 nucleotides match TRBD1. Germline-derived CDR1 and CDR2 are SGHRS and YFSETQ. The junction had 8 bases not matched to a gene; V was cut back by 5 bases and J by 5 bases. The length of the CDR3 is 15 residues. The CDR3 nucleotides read TGCGCCAGCAGAGTGGGACAGGGTCACGACAATGAGCAGTTCTTC. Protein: CASRVGQGHDNEQFF. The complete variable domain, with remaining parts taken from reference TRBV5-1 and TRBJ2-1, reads KAGVTQTPRYLIKTRGQQVTLSCSPISGHRSVSWYQQTPGQGLQFLFEYFSETQRNKGNFPGRFSGRQFSNSRSEMNVSTLELGDSALYLCASRVGQGHDNEQFFGPGTRLTVL.

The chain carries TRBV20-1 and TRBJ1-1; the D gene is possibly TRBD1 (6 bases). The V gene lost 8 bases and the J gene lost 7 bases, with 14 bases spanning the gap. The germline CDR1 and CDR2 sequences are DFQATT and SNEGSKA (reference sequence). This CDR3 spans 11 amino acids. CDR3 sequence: CSLDSRIEAFF. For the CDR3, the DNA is TGCAGTCTGGACAGCAGGATTGAAGCTTTCTTT.

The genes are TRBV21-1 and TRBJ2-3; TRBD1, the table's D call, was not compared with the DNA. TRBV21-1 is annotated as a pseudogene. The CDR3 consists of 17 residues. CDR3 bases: TGTGCCAGCAGCAAAAACAAGAACAGGGGGAGAACAGATACGCAGTATTTT. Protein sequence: CASSKNKNRGRTDTQYF.

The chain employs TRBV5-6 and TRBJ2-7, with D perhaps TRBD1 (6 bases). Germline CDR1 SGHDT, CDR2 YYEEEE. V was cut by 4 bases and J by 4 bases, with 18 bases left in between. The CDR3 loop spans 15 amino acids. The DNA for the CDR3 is TGTGCCAGCAGCCACCGGTTTACAGGGTGGTACGAGCAGTACGTC. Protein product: CASSHRFTGWYEQYV.

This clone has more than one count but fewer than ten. The DNA of the CDR3 is TGTGCCAGCAGCAAATTAAGCGAAGGGGTAATCACTGAAGCTTTCTTT. Translating gives CASSKLSEGVITEAFF. The J gene is TRBJ1-1, the V gene TRBV21-1; the D call TRBD1 from the table was never checked on the DNA. TRBV21-1 is a pseudogene locus. This CDR3 is 16 amino acids long.

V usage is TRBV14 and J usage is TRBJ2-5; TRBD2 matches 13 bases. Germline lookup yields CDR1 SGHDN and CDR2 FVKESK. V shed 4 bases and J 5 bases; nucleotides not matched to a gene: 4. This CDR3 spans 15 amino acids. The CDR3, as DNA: TGTGCCAGCAGCCGCGGACTAGCGGGGGCGGAGACCCAGTACTTC. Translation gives CASSRGLAGAETQYF.

The CDR3 nucleotides are TGTGCCAGCAGTACCGGGGCCAACGTCCTGACTTTC. Translated, it gives CASSTGANVLTF. The chain links TRBV12-3 or TRBV12-4 to TRBJ2-6; D remains unclear. The V end was cut by 5 bases, the J end by 4 bases, with 3 bases between. The length of the CDR3 is 12 residues.

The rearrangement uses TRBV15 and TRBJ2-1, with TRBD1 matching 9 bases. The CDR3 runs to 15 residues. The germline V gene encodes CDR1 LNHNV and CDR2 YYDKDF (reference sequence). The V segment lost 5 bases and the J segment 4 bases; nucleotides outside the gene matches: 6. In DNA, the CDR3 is TGTGCCACCAGCGGCGAGACAGGGGGTTACAATGAGCAGTTCTTC. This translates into CATSGETGGYNEQFF.

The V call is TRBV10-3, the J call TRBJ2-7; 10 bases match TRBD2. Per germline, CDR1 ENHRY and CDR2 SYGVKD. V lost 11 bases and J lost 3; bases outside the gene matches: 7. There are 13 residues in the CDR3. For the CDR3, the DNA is TGTGCCGCATCTAGCGGGGGACTCTACGAGCAGTACGTC. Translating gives CAASSGGLYEQYV.

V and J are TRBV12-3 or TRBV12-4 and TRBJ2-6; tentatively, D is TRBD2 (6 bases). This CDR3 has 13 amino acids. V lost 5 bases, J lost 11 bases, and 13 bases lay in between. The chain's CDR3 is CASSRLPGDVLTF. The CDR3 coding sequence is TGTGCCAGCAGTCGACTTCCGGGGGACGTCCTGACTTTC.

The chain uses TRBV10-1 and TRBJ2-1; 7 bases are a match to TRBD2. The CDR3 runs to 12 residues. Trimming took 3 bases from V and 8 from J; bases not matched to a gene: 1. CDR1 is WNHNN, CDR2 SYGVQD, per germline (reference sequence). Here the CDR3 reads CASSEAGHEQFF. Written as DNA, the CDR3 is TGCGCCAGCAGTGAAGCGGGACATGAGCAGTTCTTC.